The clone carrying this T cell receptor (beta chain) was recorded only once. The sample originates from a study of blood T cell repertoires in COVID-19. Sequenced by immunoSEQ multiplex PCR; TCRdb stores in-frame clones only, minus some. The profile shows some 300,000 clones, 89% of them singletons. The source of this sequence is a woman younger than 45 who had recovered from COVID-19. Sample: PBMCs or T cells enriched from blood (not recorded which).

The CDR3: CASSLVGHRGGADTQYF. The DNA for the CDR3 is TGTGCCAGCAGCTTGGTCGGACACAGGGGGGGGGCAGATACGCAGTATTTT. V and J are TRBV5-8 and TRBJ2-3, with D possibly TRBD1 on 8 matching bases. The germline V gene encodes CDR1 SGHTS and CDR2 YDEGEE. The CDR3 runs to 17 residues. V lost 0 bases and J 4 bases, leaving 18 bases between the germline ends.